This is a list of T cell receptor beta chains from one sample in a study of response to subunit inactivated influenza vaccine. In TCRdb, the RT-PCR reads were re-called with MiXCR into one record per CDR3 protein. The table shows roughly 520,000 distinct CDR3 sequences, with 25% occurring only once. Here the sequenced sample was CD4+ T cells sorted from PBMCs, taken 4 to 6 days after vaccination. These receptors came from a man aged 50 or older who received an inactivated influenza vaccine. CDR3s include the opening cysteine and the closing phenylalanine or tryptophan. The D gene is left open where the match is weak. Where a row states a size, it is once, few, many or the class of an expanded clone; other rows omit it.

clone size | J gene | V gene | D gene | CDR3 DNA | CDR3 protein
- | TRBJ2-1 | TRBV28 | TRBD2 | TGTGCCAGCGGTCTAGCGGGGGGATGGGAGCAGTTCTTC | CASGLAGGWEQFF
many | TRBJ1-2 | TRBV7-2 | TRBD1 | TGTGCCAGCAGCCGCACAGGGGGCTATGGCTACACCTTC | CASSRTGGYGYTF
- | TRBJ2-3 | TRBV4-1 | - | TGCGCCAGCAGCCAGTGGGGCAGAACAGATACGCAGTATTTT | CASSQWGRTDTQYF
- | TRBJ2-5 | TRBV20-1 | TRBD2 | TGCAGTGCTAGAGATCAGTCCGGGAGGGAGACCCAGTACTTC | CSARDQSGRETQYF
- | TRBJ2-5 | TRBV10-3 | - | TGTGCCATCAACCTGAGAATAGGAGAGGCCCAGTACTTC | CAINLRIGEAQYF
- | TRBJ2-7 | TRBV6-6 | - | TGTGCCAGCAGTTCGGGACCCATCTACGAGCAGTACTTC | CASSSGPIYEQYF
- | TRBJ2-3 | TRBV12-3/TRBV12-4 | TRBD1 | TGTGCCAGCAGTTTACTTGTCCTCGGGACAGGGCCAGATACGCAGTATTTT | CASSLLVLGTGPDTQYF
- | TRBJ1-1 | TRBV20-1 | TRBD1 | TGCAGTGCTAGAATCCGGGACAGGGTGAACACTGAAGCTTTCTTT | CSARIRDRVNTEAFF
- | TRBJ2-5 | TRBV30 | - | TGTGCCTGGACAGGTCAAGAGACCCAGTACTTC | CAWTGQETQYF
- | TRBJ2-1 | TRBV19 | - | TGTGCCAGTAGTATTGGGGCCCACAATGAGCAGTTCTTC | CASSIGAHNEQFF
- | TRBJ2-2 | TRBV3-1 | TRBD1 | TGTGCCAGCAGCCAAGGGACAGGGGTGGAGCTGTTTTTT | CASSQGTGVELFF
- | TRBJ1-2 | TRBV6-5 | TRBD1 | TGTGCCAGCAGTTACTCGGCGACAGGGGGCTATGGCTACACCTTC | CASSYSATGGYGYTF
many | TRBJ1-2 | TRBV7-2 | - | TGTGCCAGCAGCTTAGTTTCGGCCGGACACTATGGCTACACCTTC | CASSLVSAGHYGYTF
many | TRBJ1-1 | TRBV5-1 | - | TGCGCCAGCAGCTTGGAAGGGGGAAGGACTGAAGCTTTCTTT | CASSLEGGRTEAFF
few | TRBJ2-1 | TRBV7-2 | - | TGTGCCAGCAGCCACCCGGTTAATGAGCAGTTCTTC | CASSHPVNEQFF
few | TRBJ2-1 | TRBV29-1 | TRBD2 | TGCAGCGTTAACAGCGGGGGGGCAGGCACTGAGCAGTTCTTC | CSVNSGGAGTEQFF
many | TRBJ1-1 | TRBV6-5 | - | TGTGCCAGCAGTTACTCGGGGGGGGGCACTGAAGCTTTCTTT | CASSYSGGGTEAFF
few | TRBJ2-6 | TRBV6-5 | - | TGTGCCAGCAGTTACTTGGGGGCTGGGGCCAACGTCCTGACTTTC | CASSYLGAGANVLTF
few | TRBJ2-1 | TRBV6-2/TRBV6-3 | - | TGTGCCAGCACTAGATTGGGGGCCTACAATGAGCAGTTCTTC | CASTRLGAYNEQFF
- | TRBJ1-2 | TRBV12-3/TRBV12-4 | TRBD1 | TGTGCCAGCAGTTTACACAGGGGGCAAGGCTACACCTTC | CASSLHRGQGYTF
few | TRBJ1-2 | TRBV28 | TRBD1 | TGTGCCAGCAGTTTGCAGGGGGGAGTCGGCTACACCTTC | CASSLQGGVGYTF
- | TRBJ2-1 | TRBV6-2/TRBV6-3 | - | TGTGCCAGCAGTTCTACTAGTCTGGTTCACAATGAGCAGTTCTTC | CASSSTSLVHNEQFF
- | TRBJ1-6 | TRBV5-1 | - | TGCGCCAGCAGCTTGACAGGGTCCCATTCACCCCTCCACTTT | CASSLTGSHSPLHF
- | TRBJ2-7 | TRBV5-4 | - | TGTGCCAGCAGCACCGGAGGGGGGTCCTACGAGCAGTACTTC | CASSTGGGSYEQYF
- | TRBJ2-3 | TRBV5-1 | - | TGCGCCAGCAAATTTAGCACAGATACGCAGTATTTT | CASKFSTDTQYF
- | TRBJ2-2 | TRBV20-1 | - | TGCAGTGCTAGAGATCTGGGGGCAGGGGCGGTGGGGGAGCTGTTTTTT | CSARDLGAGAVGELFF
few | TRBJ1-3 | TRBV5-1 | - | TGCGCCAGCAGCTCTACAGACCCCTCTCGGAACACCATATATTTT | CASSSTDPSRNTIYF
- | TRBJ2-7 | TRBV9 | - | TGTGCCAGCAGCGTAGGATCCTACGAGCAGTACTTC | CASSVGSYEQYF
- | TRBJ2-5 | TRBV4-1 | - | TGCGCCAGCAGCCAGTACCAGATCCAAGAGACCCAGTACTTC | CASSQYQIQETQYF
many | TRBJ1-4 | TRBV7-9 | TRBD1 | TGTGCCAGCAGCCAATGGACAGGGGGAGAGGAAAAACTGTTTTTT | CASSQWTGGEEKLFF
- | TRBJ2-5 | TRBV3-1 | - | TGTGCCATCAGCCCCGGACTACCGTGGTCCTCTATGGAGACCCAGTACTTC | CAISPGLPWSSMETQYF
few | TRBJ2-4 | TRBV7-8 | - | TGTGCCAGCAGCTTAGGACAGTCCAAAAACATTCAGTACTTC | CASSLGQSKNIQYF
few | TRBJ2-7 | TRBV7-2 | - | TGTGCCAGCAGCTCCACCACCTACGAGCAGTACTTC | CASSSTTYEQYF
few | TRBJ2-3 | TRBV11-2 | TRBD2 | TGTGCCAGCAGCTTACTTAGGTCTGGGGGCGGGGGGGCCGGTACGCAGTATTTT | CASSLLRSGGGGAGTQYF
- | TRBJ2-3 | TRBV7-2 | TRBD1 | TGTGCCAGCAGCCGGAACAGGGGGGCGCCGGATACGCAGTATTTT | CASSRNRGAPDTQYF
- | TRBJ2-1 | TRBV24-1 | - | TGTGCCACCAAGCGAGGAGTGGGGGAGAATGAGCAGTTCTTC | CATKRGVGENEQFF
- | TRBJ1-1 | TRBV10-3 | TRBD1 | TGTGCCATCAGTGAAGAAGTCAGGGGGCTTGAAGCTTTCTTT | CAISEEVRGLEAFF
- | TRBJ2-7 | TRBV6-2/TRBV6-3 | TRBD2 | TGTGCCAGCAGTTACGGGTCTAGCGGAGACCCCTACGAGCAGTACTTC | CASSYGSSGDPYEQYF
- | TRBJ2-7 | TRBV5-1 | - | TGCGCCAGCAGCTTAGGGGTGGCGGAGGCCTACGAGCAGTACTTC | CASSLGVAEAYEQYF
- | TRBJ2-7 | TRBV5-1 | - | TGCGCCAGCAGATGGACTCCGGGGGACAAGGGCTACGAGCAGTACTTC | CASRWTPGDKGYEQYF